This T cell receptor (beta chain) was recorded in a study of early T cells in non-severe SARS-CoV-2 infection. Overall study: Unsorted whole blood bulk RNA was sequenced, with unpaired chains. Study-wide results and caveats: Matching results from VDJdb favored anti-spike CD8 responses, leaving private and CD4 specificities undetected.

The TCR library protocol was used to attach unique molecular identifiers. These identifiers were attached to individual cDNA molecules. MiXCR, run by TCRdb on the 5' RACE reads, gives a single entry per CDR3 protein. Among approximately 79,000 distinct CDR3 sequences listed, roughly 13% were seen once. A few counts support this clonotype. Antigen unknown. The receptor was isolated from an adult who was a healthcare worker with PCR-confirmed SARS-CoV-2 infection or an uninfected control (not recorded which). Sequencing was done on a sample of whole blood.

The CDR3 reads CASMRSAYSYGYTF. The CDR3 nucleotides are TGTGCCAGCATGAGGTCGGCATATAGCTATGGCTACACCTTC. V and J are TRBV12-3 or TRBV12-4 and TRBJ1-2; unclear D gene. CDR3 length: 14 amino acids. With 7 bases removed from V and 4 bases from J, the gap between germline ends came to 16 bases.